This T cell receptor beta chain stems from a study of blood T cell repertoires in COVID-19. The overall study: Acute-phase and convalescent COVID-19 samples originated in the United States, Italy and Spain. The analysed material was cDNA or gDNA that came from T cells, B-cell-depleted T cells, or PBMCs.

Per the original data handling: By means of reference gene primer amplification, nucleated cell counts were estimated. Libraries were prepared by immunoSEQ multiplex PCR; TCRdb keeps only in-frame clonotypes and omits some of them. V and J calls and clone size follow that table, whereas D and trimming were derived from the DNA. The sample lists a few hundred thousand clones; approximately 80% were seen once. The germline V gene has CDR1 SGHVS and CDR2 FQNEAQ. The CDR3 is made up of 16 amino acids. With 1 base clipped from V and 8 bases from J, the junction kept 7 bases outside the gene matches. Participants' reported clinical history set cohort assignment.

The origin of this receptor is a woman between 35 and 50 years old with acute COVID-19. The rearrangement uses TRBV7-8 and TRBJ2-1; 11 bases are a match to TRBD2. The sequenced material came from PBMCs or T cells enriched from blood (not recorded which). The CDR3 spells CASSLGFGTSGDEQFF. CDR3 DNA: TGTGCCAGCAGCTTAGGCTTCGGGACTAGCGGTGATGAGCAGTTCTTC.